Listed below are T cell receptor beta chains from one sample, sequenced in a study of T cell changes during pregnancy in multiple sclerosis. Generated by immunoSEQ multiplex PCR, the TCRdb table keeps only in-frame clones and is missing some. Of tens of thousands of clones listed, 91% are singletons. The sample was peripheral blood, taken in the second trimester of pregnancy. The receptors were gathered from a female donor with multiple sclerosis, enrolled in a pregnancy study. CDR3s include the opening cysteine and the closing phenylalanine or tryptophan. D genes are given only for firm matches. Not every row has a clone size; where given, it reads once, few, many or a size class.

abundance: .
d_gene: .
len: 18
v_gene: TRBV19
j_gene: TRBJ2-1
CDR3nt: TGTGCCAGTAGTATAGACAAACAGGGTGTGGCGACAAGGGCTGAGCAGTTCTTC
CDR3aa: CASSIDKQGVATRAEQFF

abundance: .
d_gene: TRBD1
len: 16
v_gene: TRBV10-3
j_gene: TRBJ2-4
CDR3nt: TGTGCCATCAGTGAGACGAGACAGGGCTCCAAAAACATTCAGTACTTC
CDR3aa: CAISETRQGSKNIQYF

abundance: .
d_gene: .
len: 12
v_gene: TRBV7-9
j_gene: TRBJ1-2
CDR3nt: TGTGCCACCTCTTTTGCTGAGTCGGGCTACACCTTC
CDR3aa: CATSFAESGYTF

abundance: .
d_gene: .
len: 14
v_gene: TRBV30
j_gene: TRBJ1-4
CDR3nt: TGTGCCTGGAGTGGCAGGCGGGGTAATGAAAAACTGTTTTTT
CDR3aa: CAWSGRRGNEKLFF

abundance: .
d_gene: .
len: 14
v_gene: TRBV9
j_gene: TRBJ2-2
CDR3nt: TGTGCCAGCAGCGTAGCTACGGGGATCGGGGAGCTGTTTTTT
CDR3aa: CASSVATGIGELFF

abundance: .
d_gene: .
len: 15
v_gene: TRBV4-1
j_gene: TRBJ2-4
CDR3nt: TGCGCCAGCAGCCACGTGGGGGGGGCAGGAAACATTCAGTACTTC
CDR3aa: CASSHVGGAGNIQYF

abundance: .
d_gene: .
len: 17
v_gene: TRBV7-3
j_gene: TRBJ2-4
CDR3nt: TGTGCCAGCAGCTTAAAACGGGTAGGAGTGGGCAAAAACATTCAGTACTTC
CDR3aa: CASSLKRVGVGKNIQYF

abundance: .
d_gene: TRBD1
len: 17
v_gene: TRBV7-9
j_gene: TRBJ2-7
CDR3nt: TGTGCCAGCAGCACATGGACAGGGGGCGACGGTCGTTACGAGCAGTACTTC
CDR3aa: CASSTWTGGDGRYEQYF

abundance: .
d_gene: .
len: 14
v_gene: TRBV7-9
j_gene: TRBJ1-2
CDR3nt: TGTGCCAGCACCCGGGGGGGGGCTAACTATGGCTACACCTTC
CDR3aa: CASTRGGANYGYTF

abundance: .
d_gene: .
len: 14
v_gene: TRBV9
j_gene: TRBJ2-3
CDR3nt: TGTGCCAGCAGCGTAGGGAACAGGATTGATACGCAGTATTTT
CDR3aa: CASSVGNRIDTQYF

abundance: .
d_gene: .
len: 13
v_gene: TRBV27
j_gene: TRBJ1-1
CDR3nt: TGTGCCAGCAGTTTCGGAGGGGGAGGGGAAGCTTTCTTT
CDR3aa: CASSFGGGGEAFF

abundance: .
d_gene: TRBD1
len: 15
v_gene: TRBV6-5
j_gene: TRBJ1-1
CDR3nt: TGTGCCAGCAGTTCCCATCAGGGGGTAGACACTGAAGCTTTCTTT
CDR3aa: CASSSHQGVDTEAFF

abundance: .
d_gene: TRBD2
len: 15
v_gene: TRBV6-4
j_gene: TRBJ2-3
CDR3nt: TGTGCCAGCAGTGTAGCGGGCTCTAGCACAGATACGCAGTATTTT
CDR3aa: CASSVAGSSTDTQYF

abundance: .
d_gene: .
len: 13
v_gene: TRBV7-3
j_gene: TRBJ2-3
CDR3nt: TGTGCCAGCAGCTTCCTCGTGACAGATACGCAGTATTTT
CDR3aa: CASSFLVTDTQYF

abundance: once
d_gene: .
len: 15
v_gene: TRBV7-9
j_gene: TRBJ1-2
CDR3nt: TGTGCCAGCAGCCCCACCCTTCTGGGAGGGAATGGCTACACCTTC
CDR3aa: CASSPTLLGGNGYTF

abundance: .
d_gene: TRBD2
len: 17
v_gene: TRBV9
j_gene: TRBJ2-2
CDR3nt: TGTGCCAGCAGCGACCGACTAGCGGGGGGCCCGACCGGGGAGCTGTTTTTT
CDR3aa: CASSDRLAGGPTGELFF

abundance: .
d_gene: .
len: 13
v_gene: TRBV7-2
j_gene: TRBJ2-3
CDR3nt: TGTGCCAGCAGCTTATACGGTGTGGATACGCAGTATTTT
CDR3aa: CASSLYGVDTQYF

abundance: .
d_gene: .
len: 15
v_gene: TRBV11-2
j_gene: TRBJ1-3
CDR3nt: TGTGCCAGCAGCCAACAGGCAAGTCCTGGAAACACCATATATTTT
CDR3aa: CASSQQASPGNTIYF

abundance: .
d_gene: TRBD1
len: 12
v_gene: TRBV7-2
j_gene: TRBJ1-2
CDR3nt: TGTGCCAGCAGTTCGGACAGGGTCGAGAACACCTTC
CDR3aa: CASSSDRVENTF

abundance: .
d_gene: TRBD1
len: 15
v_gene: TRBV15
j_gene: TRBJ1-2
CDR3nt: TGTGCCACCAGCAGAGATTCCGACAGGGGCTATGGCTACACCTTC
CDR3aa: CATSRDSDRGYGYTF

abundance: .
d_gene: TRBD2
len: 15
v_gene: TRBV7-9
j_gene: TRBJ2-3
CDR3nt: TGTGCCAGCAGACTGTCTAGCGGATCCACAGATACGCAGTATTTT
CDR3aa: CASRLSSGSTDTQYF